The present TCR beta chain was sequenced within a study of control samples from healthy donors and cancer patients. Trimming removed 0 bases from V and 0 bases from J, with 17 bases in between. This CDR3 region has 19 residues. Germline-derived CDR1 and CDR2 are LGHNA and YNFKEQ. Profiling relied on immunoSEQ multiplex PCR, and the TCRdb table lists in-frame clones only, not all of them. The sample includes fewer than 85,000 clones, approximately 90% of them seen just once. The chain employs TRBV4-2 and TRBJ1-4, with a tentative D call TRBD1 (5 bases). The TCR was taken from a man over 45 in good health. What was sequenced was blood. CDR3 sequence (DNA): TGTGCCAGCAGCCAAGATGTTCGAGGACAAGGAACAACTAATGAAAAACTGTTTTTT. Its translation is CASSQDVRGQGTTNEKLFF.